The 29 T cell receptor beta chains given below trace back to one sample, sequenced in a study of CD8+ T cells in alopecia areata. As the sequencing template, cDNA was produced by extracting RNA and reverse transcribing it. Profiled with immunoSEQ multiplex PCR; TCRdb holds only in-frame clones, not every one. The table has some 150,000 clones, around 50% seen once. The sequences come from CD8+ T cells sorted from blood, collected at week 0. The receptors originated from a human donor with alopecia areata.

This clone was detected a few times. The gene calls are TRBV14 and TRBJ1-6; possible D gene TRBD1, 5 bases. Per germline, CDR1 SGHDN and CDR2 FVKESK. The V gene lost 4 bases and the J gene lost 8 bases, with 12 bases spanning the gap. This CDR3 is built from 14 residues. CDR3 residues: CASSRPGRDSPLHF. The CDR3 DNA reads as TGTGCCAGCAGCCGTCCAGGGCGGGATTCACCCCTCCACTTT. Using reference TRBV14 and TRBJ1-6 for the parts outside the CDR3, the full variable domain is EAGVTQFPSHSVIEKGQTVTLRCDPISGHDNLYWYRRVMGKEIKFLLHFVKESKQDESGMPNNRFLAERTGGTYSTLKVQPAELEDSGVYFCASSRPGRDSPLHFGNGTRLTVT.

The genes are TRBV30 and TRBJ2-7, with D perhaps matching TRBD2 (6 bases). This CDR3 has 13 amino acids. Between the trimmed V and J ends, which lost 2 bases and 2 bases, there was a span of 10 bases. The germline V gene encodes CDR1 GTSNPN and CDR2 SVGIG (reference sequence). The CDR3, as DNA: TGTGCCTGGAGTCCGGGACTTGCCTACGAGCAGTACTTC. Translating it yields CAWSPGLAYEQYF.

This clone showed up just a few times. This chain joins TRBV30 and TRBJ2-1; 7 bases agree with TRBD1. CDR3 size: 14 residues. With 3 bases clipped from V and 0 bases from J, the junction kept 2 bases outside the gene matches. Germline values: CDR1 GTSNPN, CDR2 SVGIG (reference sequence). The CDR3 sequence is CAWRWTGSYNEQFF. CDR3 bases: TGTGCCTGGAGATGGACAGGCTCCTACAATGAGCAGTTCTTC.

The V call is TRBV29-1, the J call TRBJ1-2, with 7 bases aligning to TRBD1. The germline V gene has CDR1 SQVTM and CDR2 ANQGSEA. J gave up 4 bases and V 6 bases, and 2 bases lay outside the gene matches. The CDR3 loop spans 11 amino acids. The CDR3 here is CSVGQFYGYTF. The CDR3 DNA reads TGCAGCGTGGGACAGTTCTATGGCTACACCTTC.

Only a few counts were recorded for this clone. V usage is TRBV4-3 and J usage is TRBJ1-2, with D hard to call. This CDR3 is 12 amino acids long. The germline V gene encodes CDR1 LGHNA and CDR2 YSLEER. Between the trimmed V and J ends, which lost 6 bases and 3 bases, there was a span of 8 bases. The CDR3 DNA reads TGCGCCAGCAGTCGGGCTGACTATGGCTACACCTTC. Translation gives CASSRADYGYTF.

This clone was seen more than once but under ten times. V and J are TRBV2 and TRBJ2-6, with D perhaps matching TRBD2 (7 bases). Germline V lookup: CDR1 SNHLY, CDR2 FYNNEI. V lost 8 bases and J 4 bases, leaving 15 bases between the germline ends. The CDR3 sequence is 15 residues long. The CDR3 loop reads CASLGGVPGANVLTF. Written as DNA, the CDR3 is TGTGCCAGCTTAGGGGGGGTACCCGGGGCCAACGTCCTGACTTTC.

The rearrangement joins TRBV5-1 to TRBJ1-2; D call uncertain. With 3 bases removed from V and 0 bases from J, the gap between germline ends came to 15 bases. The CDR3 loop spans 16 amino acids. CDR1 is SGHRS, CDR2 YFSETQ, per germline. CDR3 loop: CASSSTPGATNYGYTF. The CDR3, as DNA: TGCGCCAGCAGCTCTACCCCTGGTGCTACTAACTATGGCTACACCTTC.

This chain joins TRBV5-1 and TRBJ2-1; the D gene could be TRBD1 or TRBD2 (5 bases each). The CDR3 length is 14 residues. In germline, CDR1 is SGHRS, CDR2 YFSETQ. The germline V and J ends were trimmed by 0 bases and 8 bases, with 12 bases remaining between them. CDR3 loop: CASSLAAGDDEQFF. DNA for the CDR3: TGCGCCAGCAGCTTGGCCGCTGGGGACGATGAGCAGTTCTTC.

This clone was seen more than once but under ten times. CDR3 in DNA: TGTGCCTGGAGTGTAGGGCCGACGTATGGCTACACCTTC. Translated: CAWSVGPTYGYTF. The chain uses TRBV30 and TRBJ1-2; no clear D gene. Trimming stripped 0 bases from V and 5 bases from J, with 10 bases between. The germline CDR1 and CDR2 sequences are GTSNPN and SVGIG (reference sequence). This CDR3 has 13 residues.

The rearrangement uses TRBV4-1 and TRBJ2-7; D gene unclear. V was clipped by 0 bases and J by 4 bases, with 13 bases between them. Looked up from germline, CDR1 is MGHRA and CDR2 is YSYEKL. The CDR3 spans 15 residues. CDR3 region: CASSQERVKPYEQYF. CDR3 in DNA: TGCGCCAGCAGCCAAGAAAGGGTAAAACCATACGAGCAGTACTTC.

This chain joins TRBV29-1 and TRBJ2-3; 11 bases agree with TRBD1. Per germline, CDR1 SQVTM and CDR2 ANQGSEA. This CDR3 has 18 amino acids. Trimming at V came to 7 bases and at J to 2 bases, leaving 17 bases not matched to a gene. This chain's CDR3 is CSAEDRGQYPDITDTQYF. The CDR3 nucleotides are TGCAGCGCAGAGGACAGGGGGCAGTACCCCGACATCACAGATACGCAGTATTTT.

V is TRBV5-2 and J is TRBJ2-1; the table's D call, TRBD2, has no DNA check behind it. TRBV5-2 represents a pseudogene. The CDR3 is 17 amino acids. The CDR3 nucleotides are TGTGCCAGCAGCCTAAAACCATTGGGGACTAGCCGCAATGAGCAGTTCTTC. Amino acids: CASSLKPLGTSRNEQFF.

The genes are TRBV30 and TRBJ1-1; weak D call: TRBD1 (6 bases). The length of the CDR3 is 13 residues. CDR1 is GTSNPN and CDR2 is SVGIG in the germline V gene (reference sequence). Trimming took off 4 bases at V and 4 bases at J, with 13 bases between the two ends. The CDR3 DNA reads TGTGCCTGGACGGGGGGCGCAACCACTGAAGCTTTCTTT. It codes for CAWTGGATTEAFF.

This clone has a handful of counts. The rearrangement links TRBV5-1 to TRBJ2-7, with D maybe TRBD2 (7 bases). Trimming took off 4 bases at V and 5 bases at J, with 10 bases between the two ends. The CDR3 loop spans 12 amino acids. Germline CDR1 and CDR2: SGHRS and YFSETQ. The DNA for the CDR3 is TGCGCCAGCAGCCCGGGGGGCAACGAGCAGTACTTC. It encodes CASSPGGNEQYF.

V and J are TRBV2 and TRBJ1-2; D is perhaps TRBD1 (5 bases). The V and J ends lost 3 bases and 3 bases respectively, with 8 bases between them. Looked up from germline, CDR1 is SNHLY and CDR2 is FYNNEI. The CDR3 sequence is 13 residues long. The CDR3 here is CASSEGGDYGYTF. The DNA of the CDR3 is TGTGCCAGCAGTGAGGGAGGGGACTATGGCTACACCTTC.

In its sample, this clone was seen a few times. The V gene is TRBV10-2, the J gene TRBJ2-5, with TRBD2 matching over 7 bases. CDR3 length: 15 amino acids. V trimming: 1 base; J trimming: 3 bases; junction bases outside the gene matches: 5. CDR1 is WSHSY, CDR2 SAAADI, per germline. The CDR3 region has the DNA TGCGCCAGCAGTGAGTGGGGGGGAATAGAAGAGACCCAGTACTTC. This sequence encodes CASSEWGGIEETQYF.

The chain joins TRBV4-3 to TRBJ1-6, with D hard to call. The V end was cut by 5 bases, the J end by 2 bases, with 13 bases between. This CDR3 spans 16 amino acids. Germline V gene data show CDR1 as LGHNA and CDR2 as YSLEER. This chain's CDR3 is CASSFRAKTYNSPLHF. The CDR3 coding sequence is TGCGCCAGCAGCTTCCGAGCCAAGACCTATAATTCACCCCTCCACTTT.

This clone was counted only a few times. V usage is TRBV19 and J usage is TRBJ2-3, with D perhaps matching TRBD1 (6 bases). The germline V and J ends were trimmed by 10 bases and 0 bases, with 14 bases remaining between them. Germline CDR1 is LNHDA and CDR2 is SQIVND (reference sequence). CDR3 length: 14 amino acids. CDR3: CATSTGSSTDTQYF. The CDR3 DNA is TGTGCCACCTCGACAGGAAGTAGCACAGATACGCAGTATTTT.

The chain recombines TRBV12-5 with TRBJ2-7; D tentatively reads TRBD1 or TRBD2 (5 bases each). CDR3 length: 16 residues. Per the germline V gene, CDR1 is LGHNT and CDR2 is FRNRAP. V shed 2 bases and J shed 3 bases, with 17 bases lying between them. The CDR3 protein is CASGLWGGLRGYEQYF. CDR3 DNA sequence: TGTGCTAGTGGTTTGTGGGGCGGGCTCCGGGGCTACGAGCAGTACTTC. Complete variable domain (other parts from reference TRBV12-5 and TRBJ2-7): DARVTQTPRHKVTEMGQEVTMRCQPILGHNTVFWYRQTMMQGLELLAYFRNRAPLDDSGMPKDRFSAEMPDATLATLKIQPSEPRDSAVYFCASGLWGGLRGYEQYFGPGTRLTVT.

The chain recombines TRBV27 with TRBJ2-7; 9 bases line up with TRBD1. This CDR3 is built from 15 residues. V trimming: 6 bases; J trimming: 9 bases; junction bases outside the gene matches: 15. From germline, CDR1 is MNHEY and CDR2 SMNVEV (reference sequence). The CDR3 sequence: CASRLYRDRVDGQYF. The CDR3 DNA sequence: TGTGCCAGCAGACTTTACCGGGACAGGGTGGATGGGCAGTACTTC.

A single count supports this clone. The chain uses TRBV29-1 and TRBJ2-7; D remains unclear. The CDR3 runs to 13 residues. From germline, CDR1 is SQVTM and CDR2 ANQGSEA. V gave up 4 bases and J gave up 1 base, with 11 bases separating them. CDR3 DNA: TGCAGCGTTGTTGGGCTAGAGTCCTACGAGCAGTACTTC. Translation gives CSVVGLESYEQYF.

The rearrangement joins TRBV29-1 to TRBJ1-2; 7 bases are shared with TRBD1. Trimming at V came to 2 bases and at J to 8 bases, leaving 11 bases not matched to a gene. CDR1 and CDR2 from the germline V gene are SQVTM and ANQGSEA. There are 14 residues in the CDR3. The CDR3 coding sequence is TGCAGCGTTGAATGGGGCGAGAGGGGGCGAGGCTACACCTTC. This gives the protein CSVEWGERGRGYTF.

This clone is classed as medium-sized (0.01 to 0.1%). The V call is TRBV5-1, the J call TRBJ1-6, with a weak D call TRBD1 (5 bases). The germline V gene has CDR1 SGHRS and CDR2 YFSETQ. There are 13 residues in the CDR3. V was shortened by 7 bases and J by 10 bases, with 15 bases between the two germline ends. The CDR3 DNA reads TGCGCCAGCCGGGACGCTGCCGGGTCACCCCTCCACTTT. Translation: CASRDAAGSPLHF.

This clone occurred many times. The rearrangement joins TRBV4-3 to TRBJ2-4; 11 bases align to TRBD2. The CDR3 loop spans 16 amino acids. CDR1 LGHNA and CDR2 YSLEER come from the germline V gene. V lost 0 bases, J lost 9 bases, and 7 bases stayed unmatched. The CDR3 DNA sequence: TGCGCCAGCAGCCAAGATAGGGGGACTAGCGGTGCCATTCAGTACTTC. Protein: CASSQDRGTSGAIQYF.

In its sample, this clone was seen a few times. The rearrangement uses TRBV15 and TRBJ2-7, with a weak D call TRBD1 (5 bases). The length of the CDR3 is 13 residues. In germline, CDR1 is LNHNV, CDR2 YYDKDF (reference sequence). The germline V and J ends were trimmed by 4 bases and 5 bases, with 12 bases remaining between them. In nucleotides, the CDR3 is TGTGCCACCAGCAACCTCCAGGGTGACGAGCAGTACTTC. Encoded protein: CATSNLQGDEQYF.

In regard to this clone: With only one base between it and a far larger clone, this is likely a read error. This same CDR3 is encoded by further DNA sequences in the sample. The gene calls are TRBV4-1 and TRBJ1-1, with D maybe TRBD1 (5 bases). The CDR3 is made up of 13 amino acids. Trimming removed 1 base at V and 8 bases at J, with 11 bases between. Germline CDR1 is MGHRA and CDR2 is YSYEKL. The CDR3 region is CASSQAPGKEAFF. The CDR3 DNA follows: TGCGCCAGCAGCCAAGCCCCAGGGAAAGAAGCTTTCTTT.

The chain carries TRBV29-1 and TRBJ1-2; no definite D call. Germline V CDR1 and CDR2: SQVTM, ANQGSEA. The CDR3 extends over 13 amino acids. Trimming took 4 bases from V and 3 from J, leaving 12 bases between them. CDR3 bases: TGCAGCGTTGTTTGGGAGGCCTACTATGGCTACACCTTC. Translation gives CSVVWEAYYGYTF.

This clone was counted a few times. V usage is TRBV6-1 and J usage is TRBJ1-4; possible D gene TRBD1, 5 bases. The V gene's germline CDR1 is MNHNS and CDR2 SASEGT. Trimming removed 6 bases at V and 15 bases at J, with 14 bases between. The CDR3 is 11 amino acids. CDR3 nucleotides: TGTGCCAGCAGCAAAGGCAGGGAGGTGTTTTTT. It encodes CASSKGREVFF.

This clone was counted between two and nine times. The identical CDR3 is also encoded by other nucleotide sequences in the sample. The chain links TRBV29-1 to TRBJ2-7, with TRBD1 matching over 7 bases. The CDR3 runs to 13 residues. Unmatched junction bases numbered 5, after V lost 6 bases and J lost 0 bases. Germline loops: CDR1 SQVTM, CDR2 ANQGSEA. CDR3 in amino acids: CSVVTGASYEQYF. CDR3 nucleotide sequence: TGCAGCGTCGTCACAGGGGCCTCCTACGAGCAGTACTTC.